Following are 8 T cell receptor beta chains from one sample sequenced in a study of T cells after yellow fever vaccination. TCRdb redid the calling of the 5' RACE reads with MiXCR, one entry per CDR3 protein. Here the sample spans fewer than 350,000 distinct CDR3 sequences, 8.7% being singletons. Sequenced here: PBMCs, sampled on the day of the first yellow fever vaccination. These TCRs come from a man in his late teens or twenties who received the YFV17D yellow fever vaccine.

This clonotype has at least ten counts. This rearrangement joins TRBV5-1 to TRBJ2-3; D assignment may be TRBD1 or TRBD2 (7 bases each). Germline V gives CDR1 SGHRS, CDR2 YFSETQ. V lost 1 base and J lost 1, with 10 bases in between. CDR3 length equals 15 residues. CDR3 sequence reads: CASSLSGTGTDTQYF. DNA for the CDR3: TGCGCCAGCAGCTTGAGCGGGACAGGCACAGATACGCAGTATTTT.

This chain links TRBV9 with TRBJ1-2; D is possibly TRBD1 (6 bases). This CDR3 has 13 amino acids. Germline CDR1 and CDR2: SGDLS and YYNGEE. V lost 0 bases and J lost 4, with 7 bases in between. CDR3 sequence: CASSVEGGYGYTF. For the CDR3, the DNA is TGTGCCAGCAGCGTAGAAGGGGGCTATGGCTACACCTTC.

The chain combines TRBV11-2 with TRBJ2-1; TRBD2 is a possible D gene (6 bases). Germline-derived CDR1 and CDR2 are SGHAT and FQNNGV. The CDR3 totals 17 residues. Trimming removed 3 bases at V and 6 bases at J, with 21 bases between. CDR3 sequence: CASSFFVTSRDPNEQFF. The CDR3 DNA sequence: TGTGCCAGCAGCTTTTTCGTAACTAGCAGGGACCCCAATGAGCAGTTCTTC.

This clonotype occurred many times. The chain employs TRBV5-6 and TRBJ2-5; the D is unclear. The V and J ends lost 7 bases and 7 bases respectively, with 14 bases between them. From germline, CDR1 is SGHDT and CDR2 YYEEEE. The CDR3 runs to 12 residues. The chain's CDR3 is CASGRTSGTQYF. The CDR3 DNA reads TGTGCCAGCGGAAGAACTTCGGGGACCCAGTACTTC.

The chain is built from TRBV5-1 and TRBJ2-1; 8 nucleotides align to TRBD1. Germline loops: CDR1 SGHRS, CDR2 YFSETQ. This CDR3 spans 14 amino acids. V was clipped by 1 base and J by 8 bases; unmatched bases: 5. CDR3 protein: CASSLQGALDEQFF. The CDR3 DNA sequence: TGCGCCAGCAGCTTGCAGGGGGCGCTTGATGAGCAGTTCTTC.

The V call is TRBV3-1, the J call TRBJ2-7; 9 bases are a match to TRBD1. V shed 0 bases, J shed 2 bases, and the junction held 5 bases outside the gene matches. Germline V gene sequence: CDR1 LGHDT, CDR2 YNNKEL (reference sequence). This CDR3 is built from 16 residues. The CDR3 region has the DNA TGTGCCAGCAGCCAAGATATGGACAGGGGTGCCTACGAGCAGTACTTC. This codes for CASSQDMDRGAYEQYF.

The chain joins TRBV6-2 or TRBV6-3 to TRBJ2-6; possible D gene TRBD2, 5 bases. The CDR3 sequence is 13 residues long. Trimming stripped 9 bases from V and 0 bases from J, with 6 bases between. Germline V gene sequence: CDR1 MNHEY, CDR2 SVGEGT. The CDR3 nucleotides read TGTGCCAGTAGCGCCTCTGGGGCCAACGTCCTGACTTTC. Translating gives CASSASGANVLTF.

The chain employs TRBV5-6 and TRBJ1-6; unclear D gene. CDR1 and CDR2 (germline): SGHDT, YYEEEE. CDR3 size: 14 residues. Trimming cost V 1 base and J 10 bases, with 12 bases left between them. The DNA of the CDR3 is TGTGCCAGCAGCTTGCGGGATCTGGCCTCACCCCTCCACTTT. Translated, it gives CASSLRDLASPLHF.